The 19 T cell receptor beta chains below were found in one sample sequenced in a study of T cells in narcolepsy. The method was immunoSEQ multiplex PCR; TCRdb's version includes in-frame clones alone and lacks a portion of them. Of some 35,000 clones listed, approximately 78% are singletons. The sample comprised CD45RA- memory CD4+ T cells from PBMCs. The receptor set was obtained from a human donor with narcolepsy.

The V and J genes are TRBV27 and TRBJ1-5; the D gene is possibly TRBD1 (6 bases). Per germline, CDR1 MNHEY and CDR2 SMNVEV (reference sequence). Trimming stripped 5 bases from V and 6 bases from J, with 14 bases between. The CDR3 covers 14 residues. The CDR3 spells CASSPRQVTQPQHF. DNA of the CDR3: TGTGCCAGCAGTCCCAGACAGGTTACTCAGCCCCAGCATTTT.

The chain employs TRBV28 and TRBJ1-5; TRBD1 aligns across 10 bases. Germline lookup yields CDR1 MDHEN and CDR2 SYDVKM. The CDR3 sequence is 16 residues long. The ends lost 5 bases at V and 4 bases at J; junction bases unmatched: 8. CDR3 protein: CASSLQPGQGNQPQHF. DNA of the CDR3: TGTGCCAGCAGTCTACAACCGGGACAGGGGAATCAGCCCCAGCATTTT.

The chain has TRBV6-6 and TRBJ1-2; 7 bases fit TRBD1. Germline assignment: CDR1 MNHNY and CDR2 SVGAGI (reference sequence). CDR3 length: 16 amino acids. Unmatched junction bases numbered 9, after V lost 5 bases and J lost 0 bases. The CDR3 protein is CASSHSDRAANYGYTF. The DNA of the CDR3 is TGTGCCAGCAGTCATTCCGACAGGGCCGCTAACTATGGCTACACCTTC.

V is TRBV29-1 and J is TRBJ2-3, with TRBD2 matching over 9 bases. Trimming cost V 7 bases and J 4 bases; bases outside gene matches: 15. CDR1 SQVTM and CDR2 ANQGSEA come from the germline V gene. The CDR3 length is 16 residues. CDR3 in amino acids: CSAGETSGGVADTQYF. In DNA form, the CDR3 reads TGCAGCGCGGGAGAGACTAGCGGAGGCGTGGCAGATACGCAGTATTTT.

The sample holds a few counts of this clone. The CDR3 region is CASDRGRQGEKLFF. The CDR3 nucleotides are TGTGCCAGCGACAGGGGCCGACAGGGAGAAAAACTGTTTTTT. This chain uses TRBV2 with TRBJ1-4, with TRBD1 matching over 8 bases. From germline, CDR1 is SNHLY and CDR2 FYNNEI. The V segment lost 8 bases and the J segment 8 bases; nucleotides outside the gene matches: 10. The CDR3 totals 14 residues.

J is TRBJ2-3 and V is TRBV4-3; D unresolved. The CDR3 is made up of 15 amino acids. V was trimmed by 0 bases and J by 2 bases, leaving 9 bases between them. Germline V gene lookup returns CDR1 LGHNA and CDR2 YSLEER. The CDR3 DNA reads TGCGCCAGCAGCCAAGAGCGAATGAACACAGATACGCAGTATTTT. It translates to CASSQERMNTDTQYF.

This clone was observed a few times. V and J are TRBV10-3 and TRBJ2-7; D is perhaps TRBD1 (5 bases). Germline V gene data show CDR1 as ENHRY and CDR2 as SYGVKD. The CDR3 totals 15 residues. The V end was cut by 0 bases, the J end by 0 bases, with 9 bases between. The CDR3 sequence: CAISESGANSYEQYF. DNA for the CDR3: TGTGCCATCAGTGAGTCTGGGGCGAACTCCTACGAGCAGTACTTC.

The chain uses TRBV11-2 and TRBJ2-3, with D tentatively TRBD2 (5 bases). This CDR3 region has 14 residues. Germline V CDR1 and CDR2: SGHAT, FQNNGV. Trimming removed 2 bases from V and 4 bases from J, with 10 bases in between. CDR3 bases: TGTGCCAGCAGCTTATCTGGGCGGGCAGATACGCAGTATTTT. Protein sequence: CASSLSGRADTQYF.

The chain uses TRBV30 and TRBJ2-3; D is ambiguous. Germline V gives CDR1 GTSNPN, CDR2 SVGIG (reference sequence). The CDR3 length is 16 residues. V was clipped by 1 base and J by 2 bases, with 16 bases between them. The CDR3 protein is CAWSERRRFNTDTQYF. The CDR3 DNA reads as TGTGCCTGGAGTGAACGACGCCGGTTCAACACAGATACGCAGTATTTT.

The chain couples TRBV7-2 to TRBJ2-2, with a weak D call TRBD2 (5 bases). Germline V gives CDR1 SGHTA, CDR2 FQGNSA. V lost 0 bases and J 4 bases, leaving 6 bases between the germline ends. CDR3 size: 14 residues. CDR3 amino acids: CASSLAGATGELFF. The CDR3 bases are TGTGCCAGCAGCTTAGCGGGAGCCACCGGGGAGCTGTTTTTT.

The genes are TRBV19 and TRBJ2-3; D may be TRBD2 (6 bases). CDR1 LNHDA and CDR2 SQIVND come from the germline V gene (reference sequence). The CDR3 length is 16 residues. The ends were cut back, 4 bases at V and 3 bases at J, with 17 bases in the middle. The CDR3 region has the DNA TGTGCCAGTAGTACGGGACTTCCGTCAAGTACAGATACGCAGTATTTT. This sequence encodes CASSTGLPSSTDTQYF.

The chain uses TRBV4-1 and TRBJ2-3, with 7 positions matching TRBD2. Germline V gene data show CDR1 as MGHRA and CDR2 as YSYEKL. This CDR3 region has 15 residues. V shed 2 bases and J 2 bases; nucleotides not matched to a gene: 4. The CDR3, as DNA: TGCGCCAGCAGCCAATACGGGGGGTTCACAGATACGCAGTATTTT. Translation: CASSQYGGFTDTQYF.

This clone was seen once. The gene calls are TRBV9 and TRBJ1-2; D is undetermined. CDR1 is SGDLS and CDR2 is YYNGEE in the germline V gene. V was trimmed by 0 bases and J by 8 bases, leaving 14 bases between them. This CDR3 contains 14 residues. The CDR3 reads CASSVGRGPKGYTF. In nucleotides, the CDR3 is TGTGCCAGCAGCGTAGGGCGAGGACCTAAGGGCTACACCTTC.

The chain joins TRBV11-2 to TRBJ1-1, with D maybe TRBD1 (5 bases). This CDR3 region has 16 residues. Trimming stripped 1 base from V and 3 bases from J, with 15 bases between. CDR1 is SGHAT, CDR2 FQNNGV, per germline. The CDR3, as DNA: TGTGCCAGCAGCTTAGTCGGCAGGGCTCGTTACACTGAAGCTTTCTTT. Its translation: CASSLVGRARYTEAFF.

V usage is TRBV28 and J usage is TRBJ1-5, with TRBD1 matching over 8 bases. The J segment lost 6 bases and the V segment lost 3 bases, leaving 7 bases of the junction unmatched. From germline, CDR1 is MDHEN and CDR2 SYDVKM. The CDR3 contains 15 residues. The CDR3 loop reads CASSFLDRGGQPQHF. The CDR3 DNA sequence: TGTGCCAGCAGTTTCCTTGACAGGGGAGGTCAGCCCCAGCATTTT.

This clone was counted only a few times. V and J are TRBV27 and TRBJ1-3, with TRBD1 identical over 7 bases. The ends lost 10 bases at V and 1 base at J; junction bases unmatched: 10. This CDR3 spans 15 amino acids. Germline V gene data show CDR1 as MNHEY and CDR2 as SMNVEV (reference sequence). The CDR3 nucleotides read TGTGCCACCCAGGACAGGAGATTTTCTGGAAACACCATATATTTT. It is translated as CATQDRRFSGNTIYF.

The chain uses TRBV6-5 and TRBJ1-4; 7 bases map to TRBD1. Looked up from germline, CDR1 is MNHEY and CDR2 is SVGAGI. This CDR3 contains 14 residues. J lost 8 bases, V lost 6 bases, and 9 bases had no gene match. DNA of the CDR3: TGTGCCAGCAGAGACAGGGTTGAAGGCGAAAAACTGTTTTTT. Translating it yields CASRDRVEGEKLFF.

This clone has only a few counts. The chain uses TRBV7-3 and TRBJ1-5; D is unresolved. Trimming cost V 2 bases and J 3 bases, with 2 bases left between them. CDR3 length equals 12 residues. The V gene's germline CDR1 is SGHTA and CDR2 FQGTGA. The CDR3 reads CASSLDNQPQHF. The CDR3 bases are TGTGCCAGCAGCTTAGACAATCAGCCCCAGCATTTT.

The CDR3 reads CASSLQGPAGELFF. The CDR3 DNA reads TGTGCCAGCAGCTTACAGGGTCCCGCCGGGGAGCTGTTTTTT. This chain joins TRBV7-2 and TRBJ2-2; tentatively, D is TRBD1 (5 bases). Germline V lookup: CDR1 SGHTA, CDR2 FQGNSA. The CDR3 runs 14 residues. With 2 bases removed from V and 6 bases from J, the gap between germline ends came to 10 bases. Full variable domain (remainder filled in from reference TRBV7-2 and TRBJ2-2): GAGVSQSPSNKVTEKGKDVELRCDPISGHTALYWYRQSLGQGLEFLIYFQGNSAPDKSGLPSDRFSAERTGGSVSTLTIQRTQQEDSAVYLCASSLQGPAGELFFGEGSRLTVL.